A selection of T cell receptor beta chains follows, all from one sample in a study of cytomegalovirus exposure and HLA in healthy donors. Libraries were prepared by immunoSEQ multiplex PCR; TCRdb keeps only in-frame clonotypes and omits some of them. The data contain over 55,000 clones, around two thirds of them singletons. Material for sequencing was PBMCs. The receptors here all came from a woman aged 50 to 60 in good health and CMV-seropositive. The CDR3 runs from the conserved cysteine through the conserved F or W. A D gene is named only where the DNA matches it firmly. Only some rows state a clone size, as once, few, many or a class for expanded clones.

J | length | size | V | D | DNA | CDR3
TRBJ1-2 | 15 | . | TRBV5-1 | TRBD1 | TGCGCCAGCAGCCTTACGTCCGGACAGGGAGTCGGCTACACCTTC | CASSLTSGQGVGYTF
TRBJ2-6 | 14 | . | TRBV6-1 | . | TGTGCCAGCGAGTCTTCCCCCGGGGCCAACGTCCTGACTTTC | CASESSPGANVLTF
TRBJ2-3 | 15 | . | TRBV19 | TRBD1 | TGTGCCAGTAGTACGGGACAGGCAAGCACAGATACGCAGTATTTT | CASSTGQASTDTQYF
TRBJ1-5 | 13 | . | TRBV19 | . | TGTGCCAGTAGTGCCGGCATCGGGCAGCCCCAGCATTTT | CASSAGIGQPQHF
TRBJ1-2 | 12 | few | TRBV6-1 | . | TGTGCCAGCAGTGAAACTGACTATGGCTACACCTTC | CASSETDYGYTF
TRBJ2-2 | 15 | . | TRBV19 | TRBD1 | TGTGCCAGTAGTCTAGGACAGGGGAGCCCCGGGGAGCTGTTTTTT | CASSLGQGSPGELFF
TRBJ1-2 | 12 | . | TRBV10-1 | . | TGCGCCAGCAGTTCCGGACAGTATGGCTACACCTTC | CASSSGQYGYTF
TRBJ1-4 | 15 | few | TRBV7-8 | . | TGTGCCAGCAGCTTCCCGGCAGGAACTAATGAAAAACTGTTTTTT | CASSFPAGTNEKLFF
TRBJ1-1 | 14 | few | TRBV28 | . | TGTGCCAGCAGGCGACAGGTTCAGTTACCTGAAGCTTTCTTT | CASRRQVQLPEAFF
TRBJ2-2 | 17 | few | TRBV10-3 | TRBD1 | TGTGCCATCAGAGCCGGGACAGGGGGCAAGGACACCGGGGAGCTGTTTTTT | CAIRAGTGGKDTGELFF
TRBJ2-2 | 13 | . | TRBV19 | . | TGTGCCAGTAGTATAGGCGGAACCGGGGAGCTGTTTTTT | CASSIGGTGELFF
TRBJ2-3 | 16 | few | TRBV5-1 | TRBD2 | TGCGCCAGCAGCCCTCGGGGGGACGTTCTTTTCGATACGCAGTATTTT | CASSPRGDVLFDTQYF
TRBJ2-5 | 18 | . | TRBV9 | TRBD2 | TGTGCCAGCAGCGATGGTGCTAGCGGGGGGGCCCCCCAAGAGACCCAGTACTTC | CASSDGASGGAPQETQYF
TRBJ2-3 | 15 | . | TRBV5-6 | . | TGTGCCAGCAGCTTGTTGGACACAAACACAGATACGCAGTATTTT | CASSLLDTNTDTQYF
TRBJ1-6 | 16 | . | TRBV5-1 | . | TGCGCCAGCAGCGAGGCAGGGGACCCTAATAATTCACCCCTCCACTTT | CASSEAGDPNNSPLHF
TRBJ2-5 | 14 | few | TRBV6-5 | . | TGTGCCAGCAGTTACCCGGGGTTAACGGAGACCCAGTACTTC | CASSYPGLTETQYF